This TCR beta chain was recorded in a study of technical replicates of blood from several donors. Sequenced by immunoSEQ multiplex PCR; TCRdb stores in-frame clones only, minus some. The repertoire consists of about 14,000 clones, with roughly three quarters occurring once and the leading ten covering about 12%. Germline CDR1 and CDR2: MDHEN and SYDVKM. The CDR3 loop spans 15 amino acids. V was clipped by 1 base and J by 7 bases, with 14 bases between them. The chain combines TRBV28 with TRBJ2-1; TRBD1 might be the D (8 bases). The receptor comes from a human donor in good health. Sequenced sample: PBMCs. The CDR3 loop is CASSLLDREGNEQFF. The CDR3 DNA is TGTGCCAGCAGTTTATTGGACAGGGAGGGGAATGAGCAGTTCTTC.